The 10 T cell receptor beta chains listed next were all sequenced from one sample in a study of blood T cell repertoires in COVID-19. The table came from immunoSEQ multiplex PCR; TCRdb's copy has only in-frame clones and leaves some out. The sample holds some 250,000 clones; around 90% are singletons and the top ten take 0.7% to 0.85%. The sequencing sample was made of peripheral blood. The receptors were gathered from a woman aged 30 to 39 with acute or convalescent COVID-19.

The chain recombines TRBV6-5 with TRBJ2-1, with TRBD2 matching over 10 bases. This CDR3 comprises 13 residues. The germline gives CDR1 MNHEY, CDR2 SVGAGI. Trimming at V came to 6 bases and at J to 7 bases, leaving 3 bases not matched to a gene. CDR3 sequence reads: CASRASGSNEQFF. CDR3 sequence (DNA): TGTGCCAGCAGGGCTAGCGGGAGTAATGAGCAGTTCTTC.

The chain links TRBV7-9 to TRBJ2-7; D call uncertain. V lost 1 base and J lost 4, with 8 bases in between. The length of the CDR3 is 13 residues. CDR1 and CDR2 from the germline V gene are SEHNR and FQNEAQ (reference sequence). As DNA, the CDR3 is TGTGCCAGCAGCTTAGATGGCGGTTACGAGCAGTACTTC. Translation gives CASSLDGGYEQYF.

This clone appeared once. The chain is built from TRBV6-1 and TRBJ2-1; 7 bases fit TRBD2. CDR1 and CDR2 from the germline V gene are MNHNS and SASEGT. After removal of 2 bases from V and 7 bases from J, the junction contained 14 bases not matched to a gene. There are 17 residues in the CDR3. The CDR3 spells CASSEIGGRRMRNEQFF. CDR3 DNA sequence: TGTGCCAGCAGTGAAATAGGCGGGAGAAGGATGCGGAATGAGCAGTTCTTC.

The chain combines TRBV15 with TRBJ2-3; TRBD1 might be the D (5 bases). The V gene lost 0 bases and the J gene lost 7 bases, with 14 bases spanning the gap. This CDR3 is 15 amino acids long. Germline V gives CDR1 LNHNV, CDR2 YYDKDF (reference sequence). The CDR3 sequence: CATSRDRGYQNTQYF. CDR3 nucleotides: TGTGCCACCAGCAGAGATAGGGGATATCAGAATACGCAGTATTTT.

The chain has TRBV19 and TRBJ2-7; 9 nucleotides match TRBD1. From germline, CDR1 is LNHDA and CDR2 SQIVND (reference sequence). The trim removed 6 bases at V and 4 bases at J, leaving 10 bases unmatched. CDR3 length: 15 residues. CDR3 region: CASRSTGGFIYEQYF. The CDR3 coding sequence is TGTGCCAGTAGATCGACAGGGGGGTTTATATACGAGCAGTACTTC.

CDR3 loop: CASSQALDSEQFF. Written as DNA, the CDR3 is TGCGCCAGCAGCCAAGCCCTGGACTCTGAGCAGTTCTTC. This sequence joins TRBV4-3 and TRBJ2-1; D might be TRBD2 (5 bases). Germline lookup yields CDR1 LGHNA and CDR2 YSLEER. V gave up 1 base and J gave up 9 bases, with 10 bases separating them. This CDR3 spans 13 amino acids.

The chain joins TRBV5-1 to TRBJ2-7, with a tentative D call TRBD1 (6 bases). This CDR3 has 13 amino acids. Per the germline V gene, CDR1 is SGHRS and CDR2 is YFSETQ. V lost 4 bases to trimming and J lost 2 bases, with 10 bases between them. The CDR3 region is CASSRQDTYEQYF. The CDR3 coding sequence is TGCGCCAGCAGCCGACAGGATACCTACGAGCAGTACTTC.

The chain links TRBV19 to TRBJ1-2; 11 bases match TRBD1. Losses at the gene ends were 5 bases for V and 4 bases for J; bases not matched to a gene: 6. The germline CDR1 and CDR2 sequences are LNHDA and SQIVND (reference sequence). The CDR3 length is 15 residues. CDR3: CASSPPGTGGYGYTF. The CDR3 DNA reads as TGTGCCAGTAGTCCCCCGGGGACAGGGGGCTATGGCTACACCTTC.

This clone was counted between two and nine times. The chain's CDR3 is CASKGPTGELFF. The CDR3 coding sequence is TGTGCCAGCAAGGGGCCCACCGGGGAGCTGTTTTTT. The chain links TRBV27 to TRBJ2-2; D perhaps matches TRBD1 (5 bases). The CDR3 runs 12 residues. Trimming took off 7 bases at V and 4 bases at J, with 7 bases between the two ends. CDR1 MNHEY and CDR2 SMNVEV come from the germline V gene (reference sequence).

CDR3 nucleotides: TGTGCTAGTGGTTTGGTACATGAGGGAGGATACAATGAGCAGTTCTTC. Translation gives CASGLVHEGGYNEQFF. V gene TRBV12-5 combines with J gene TRBJ2-1; TRBD2 might be the D (6 bases). CDR3 length: 16 amino acids. The V end was cut by 0 bases, the J end by 4 bases, with 13 bases between. Germline CDR1 and CDR2: LGHNT and FRNRAP.